This T cell receptor beta chain was found in a study of T-cell reconstitution after alpha-beta-depleted transplantation in children. For TCRbeta, the library was prepared with unique molecular identifiers. TCRdb re-analysed the PCR reads in MiXCR, keeping a single row per CDR3 protein. The sample includes around 450,000 distinct CDR3 sequences, under 12% of them seen just once. The CDR3 runs to 16 residues. V lost 4 bases and J 3 bases, leaving 17 bases between the germline ends. The germline V gene encodes CDR1 SGHRS and CDR2 YFSETQ. Source: PBMCs, taken before TCRalphabeta/CD19-depleted stem cell transplant. This receptor was identified in a child aged 2 to 15 with inherited bone marrow failure, due to receive a stem cell transplant. The chain employs TRBV5-1 and TRBJ2-1; D possibly corresponds to TRBD2 (6 bases). The CDR3 is CASSLAPLAFYNEQFF. The DNA of the CDR3 is TGCGCCAGCAGCCTGGCCCCCCTAGCGTTCTACAATGAGCAGTTCTTC.